This entry lists 24 T cell receptor beta chains sequenced from one sample in a study of human T cells and chemical hapten exposure. Indicated time point: patch test 3, about 24 weeks after DPC sensitization. Indicated treatment: therapeutic diphenylcyclopropenone sensitization with weekly scalp DPC. TCRdb itself ran the RACE reads through MiXCR, one entry per CDR3 protein. The sample yields fewer than 55,000 distinct CDR3 sequences, approximately 9.9% seen once. The material sequenced was whole blood, taken in connection with sensitization to the hapten diphenylcyclopropenone (DPC). These receptors all stem from a woman between 40 and 55 years old with alopecia areata. Some clones in this sample may be carry-over from other donors' samples.

This clonotype was counted only a few times. The chain employs TRBV29-1 and TRBJ2-7; TRBD1 matches at 11 bases. CDR3 length: 13 amino acids. V dropped 8 bases and J dropped 6; count of bases not matched to a gene: 9. Germline CDR1 reads SQVTM; CDR2 reads ANQGSEA. Written as DNA, the CDR3 is TGCAGCTTCTCCGGGACAGGGGGGGGCGAGCAGTACTTC. Protein sequence: CSFSGTGGGEQYF.

This clonotype was seen many times. The chain links TRBV28 to TRBJ1-2; weak D call: TRBD1 (6 bases). CDR3 length: 14 residues. V shed 8 bases and J shed 6 bases, with 19 bases lying between them. Germline-derived CDR1 and CDR2 are MDHEN and SYDVKM. The CDR3 loop reads CASAPRQEGDGYTF. The CDR3 coding sequence is TGTGCCAGCGCTCCCCGACAGGAAGGGGATGGCTACACCTTC.

The V call is TRBV2, the J call TRBJ2-7; 7 nucleotides line up with TRBD2. Germline CDR1 SNHLY, CDR2 FYNNEI. The CDR3 has 14 residues. V gave up 7 bases and J gave up 2 bases; unmatched junction bases: 8. CDR3 DNA: TGTGCCAGCAACCCAGCGGGGCCCCCCTACGAGCAGTACTTC. Protein product: CASNPAGPPYEQYF.

A note on this clonotype: This may arise from a read error, as a much more abundant clone is one base away. The V gene is TRBV7-2, the J gene TRBJ1-1; 7 positions match TRBD1. The ends lost 7 bases at V and 7 bases at J; junction bases unmatched: 9. CDR3 size: 13 residues. The germline V gene encodes CDR1 SGHTA and CDR2 FQGNSA. The CDR3 sequence: CASTLRQGNEAFF. CDR3 DNA sequence: TGTGCCAGCACCCTCCGACAGGGTAATGAAGCTTTCTTT.

The V call is TRBV5-1, the J call TRBJ2-2; tentatively, D is TRBD1 or TRBD2 (5 bases each). This CDR3 is built from 14 residues. Germline V CDR1 and CDR2: SGHRS, YFSETQ. Between the trimmed V and J ends, which lost 5 bases and 7 bases, there was a span of 15 bases. The CDR3 DNA is TGCGCCAGCAGTCCCGGGACCTACATCGGGGAGCTGTTTTTT. This translates into CASSPGTYIGELFF.

This clonotype appeared a few times. CDR3 sequence (DNA): TGTGCCAGCAGCGGCCCAGATGAAAAACTGTTTTTT. Its protein is CASSGPDEKLFF. This chain connects TRBV7-2 to TRBJ1-4; D gene unclear. V lost 5 bases and J lost 6, with 7 bases in between. This CDR3 contains 12 residues. CDR1 SGHTA and CDR2 FQGNSA come from the germline V gene.

The rearrangement links TRBV2 to TRBJ1-2; the match to TRBD1 covers 9 bases. Germline CDR1 reads SNHLY; CDR2 reads FYNNEI. The trim removed 4 bases at V and 1 base at J, leaving 4 bases unmatched. CDR3 length: 15 amino acids. CDR3: CASSADRGINYGYTF. CDR3 DNA sequence: TGTGCCAGCAGTGCCGACAGGGGGATTAACTATGGCTACACCTTC.

There are a few counts of this clonotype. V usage is TRBV29-1 and J usage is TRBJ2-3; TRBD2 matches 7 bases. V shed 4 bases and J 0 bases; nucleotides not matched to a gene: 1. The CDR3 consists of 13 residues. Germline lookup yields CDR1 SQVTM and CDR2 ANQGSEA. In DNA form, the CDR3 reads TGCAGCGTTGTGCGGGGGAGCACAGATACGCAGTATTTT. Translating gives CSVVRGSTDTQYF.

The sample holds many counts of this clonotype. The rearrangement uses TRBV20-1 and TRBJ1-5; D is unclear. This CDR3 has 15 residues. The germline V and J ends were trimmed by 0 bases and 0 bases, with 9 bases remaining between them. From germline, CDR1 is DFQATT and CDR2 SNEGSKA (reference sequence). DNA for the CDR3: TGCAGTGCTAGAGATCTGAATATTAGCAATCAGCCCCAGCATTTT. Its translation is CSARDLNISNQPQHF.

The chain employs TRBV29-1 and TRBJ2-3; 10 positions match TRBD2. This CDR3 has 14 residues. After removal of 5 bases from V and 1 base from J, the junction contained 3 bases not matched to a gene. Germline values: CDR1 SQVTM, CDR2 ANQGSEA. The CDR3 reads CSVILAGGTDTQYF. The CDR3 DNA reads as TGCAGCGTTATTCTAGCGGGGGGCACAGATACGCAGTATTTT.

This clonotype has more than one count but fewer than ten. This chain links TRBV4-2 with TRBJ1-1, with 8 bases fitting TRBD1. The CDR3 spans 15 residues. Per germline, CDR1 LGHNA and CDR2 YNFKEQ. The V segment lost 3 bases and the J segment 1 base; nucleotides outside the gene matches: 4. CDR3 sequence: CASSQRTGQNTEAFF. The CDR3 coding sequence is TGTGCCAGCAGCCAGAGGACAGGGCAGAACACTGAAGCTTTCTTT.

This clonotype appeared many times. V and J are TRBV2 and TRBJ1-2; D gene ambiguous. CDR1 and CDR2 from the germline V gene are SNHLY and FYNNEI. The CDR3 runs to 12 residues. Trimming shortened V by 4 bases and J by 9 bases, and 12 bases separated the two germline ends. This CDR3 is CASSAQARSYTF. CDR3 bases: TGTGCCAGCAGTGCTCAGGCTCGTAGCTACACCTTC.

The rearrangement links TRBV20-1 to TRBJ2-7; no clear D gene. CDR1 is DFQATT, CDR2 SNEGSKA, per germline (reference sequence). This CDR3 contains 10 residues. Between the trimmed V and J ends, which lost 3 bases and 5 bases, there was a span of 5 bases. CDR3 region: CSASMDEQYF. The DNA of the CDR3 is TGCAGTGCTAGTATGGACGAGCAGTACTTC.

This chain uses TRBV29-1 with TRBJ2-1; D call uncertain. Germline V gene lookup returns CDR1 SQVTM and CDR2 ANQGSEA. This CDR3 comprises 13 residues. Between the trimmed V and J ends, which lost 2 bases and 5 bases, there was a span of 10 bases. In DNA, the CDR3 is TGCAGCGTTGAAATTCAGAGAAACAATGAGCAGTTCTTC. Protein sequence: CSVEIQRNNEQFF.

This clonotype was recorded a few times. This chain uses TRBV20-1 with TRBJ1-1; TRBD1 agrees at 7 bases. This CDR3 contains 17 residues. Trimming cost V 3 bases and J 0 bases; bases outside gene matches: 13. CDR1 is DFQATT and CDR2 is SNEGSKA in the germline V gene (reference sequence). The CDR3 bases are TGCAGTGCTAGTGGGAGGGGGCGACACGTCATGAACACTGAAGCTTTCTTT. Translated: CSASGRGRHVMNTEAFF.

This clonotype has only a few counts. V usage is TRBV4-3 and J usage is TRBJ1-1, with no clear D. Germline lookup yields CDR1 LGHNA and CDR2 YSLEER. V was shortened by 0 bases and J by 2 bases, with 10 bases between the two germline ends. CDR3 length equals 15 residues. CDR3 nucleotides: TGCGCCAGCAGCCAAGATCCTAACAGAAACACTGAAGCTTTCTTT. Encoded protein: CASSQDPNRNTEAFF.

The V and J genes are TRBV20-1 and TRBJ2-7; D gene ambiguous. V lost 6 bases and J 3 bases, leaving 9 bases between the germline ends. Germline assignment: CDR1 DFQATT and CDR2 SNEGSKA (reference sequence). The CDR3 is 11 amino acids. CDR3 region: CSAGRNYEQYF. In DNA form, the CDR3 reads TGCAGTGCCGGACGGAACTACGAGCAGTACTTC.

V is TRBV6-5 and J is TRBJ2-5; TRBD2 is a possible D gene (5 bases). The ends were cut back, 0 bases at V and 2 bases at J, with 7 bases in the middle. This CDR3 comprises 14 residues. CDR1 is MNHEY, CDR2 SVGAGI, per germline. CDR3 bases: TGTGCCAGCAGTTACTCGAGCGGTCAAGAGACCCAGTACTTC. This gives the protein CASSYSSGQETQYF.

This clonotype was detected only a few times. The rearrangement uses TRBV28 and TRBJ2-7, with D perhaps matching TRBD2 (6 bases). V was shortened by 4 bases and J by 7 bases, with 14 bases between the two germline ends. The CDR3 is 13 amino acids. CDR1 and CDR2 (germline): MDHEN, SYDVKM. CDR3 nucleotide sequence: TGTGCCAGCAGTTCCGCGGGGCCTAGGGAGCAGTACTTC. Translated: CASSSAGPREQYF. Full variable domain (remainder filled in from reference TRBV28 and TRBJ2-7): DVKVTQSSRYLVKRTGEKVFLECVQDMDHENMFWYRQDPGLGLRLIYFSYDVKMKEKGDIPEGYSVSREKKERFSLILESASTNQTSMYLCASSSAGPREQYFGPGTRLTVT.

Ten or more counts support this clonotype. The J gene is TRBJ2-7, the V gene TRBV2; D remains unclear. Germline CDR1 SNHLY, CDR2 FYNNEI. The CDR3 is 11 amino acids. Trimming took off 6 bases at V and 4 bases at J, with 7 bases between the two ends. CDR3 amino acids: CASSKTYEQYF. The CDR3 DNA sequence: TGTGCCAGCAGCAAGACTTACGAGCAGTACTTC.

This chain connects TRBV9 to TRBJ2-3; a possible D gene is TRBD2 (5 bases). The V and J ends lost 4 bases and 0 bases respectively, with 9 bases between them. CDR1 SGDLS and CDR2 YYNGEE come from the germline V gene. This CDR3 spans 14 amino acids. The CDR3 sequence: CASSPRESTDTQYF. The CDR3 DNA reads TGTGCCAGCAGCCCAAGGGAGAGCACAGATACGCAGTATTTT.

The J gene is TRBJ1-1, the V gene TRBV9; no definite D call. In germline, CDR1 is SGDLS, CDR2 YYNGEE. This CDR3 spans 18 amino acids. V lost 1 base and J lost 5, with 24 bases in between. In DNA, the CDR3 is TGTGCCAGCAGCGTATCGATCGGTCGAAGGGAGCTCGGGACTGAAGCTTTCTTT. Protein product: CASSVSIGRRELGTEAFF.

The rearrangement joins TRBV7-9 to TRBJ1-5, with TRBD1 matching 10 bases. This CDR3 is 16 amino acids long. Germline loops: CDR1 SEHNR, CDR2 FQNEAQ (reference sequence). Germline trimming cut 5 bases from V and 5 bases from J; bases unmatched to any gene: 9. Here the CDR3 DNA reads TGTGCCAGCAGCCATCAGAGGGACAGGGGCCATCAGCCCCAGCATTTT. It yields the protein CASSHQRDRGHQPQHF.

The sample holds many counts of this clonotype. The chain is built from TRBV5-6 and TRBJ2-7; the match to TRBD1 covers 8 bases. In germline, CDR1 is SGHDT, CDR2 YYEEEE. The J segment lost 5 bases and the V segment lost 8 bases, leaving 9 bases of the junction unmatched. There are 13 residues in the CDR3. The DNA for the CDR3 is TGTGCCAGTTGCGGGACAGGCGGGAACGAGCAGTACTTC. It yields the protein CASCGTGGNEQYF.